A single T cell receptor (beta chain) is shown here with its context. The data originate from a study of immune cell composition in non-small cell lung cancer. Sequencing was performed with immunoSEQ multiplex PCR; in TCRdb, only in-frame clones are kept and a portion is missing. The sample lists about 8,300 clones, less than 80% seen once, with roughly 10% in the top ten. Losses at the gene ends were 5 bases for V and 8 bases for J; bases not matched to a gene: 5. CDR1 and CDR2 from the germline V gene are SNHLY and FYNNEI. The CDR3 consists of 15 residues. The source material was lung tumor tissue. The J gene is TRBJ2-2, the V gene TRBV2, with TRBD2 matching 13 bases. The TCR comes from a human donor with non-small cell lung cancer. The CDR3 loop reads CASSSRTSGRGELFF. DNA for the CDR3: TGTGCCAGCAGTTCTCGGACTAGCGGGAGAGGGGAGCTGTTTTTT. The complete variable domain, with remaining parts taken from reference TRBV2 and TRBJ2-2, reads EPEVTQTPSHQVTQMGQEVILRCVPISNHLYFYWYRQILGQKVEFLVSFYNNEISEKSEIFDDQFSVERPDGSNFTLKIRSTKLEDSAMYFCASSSRTSGRGELFFGEGSRLTVL.